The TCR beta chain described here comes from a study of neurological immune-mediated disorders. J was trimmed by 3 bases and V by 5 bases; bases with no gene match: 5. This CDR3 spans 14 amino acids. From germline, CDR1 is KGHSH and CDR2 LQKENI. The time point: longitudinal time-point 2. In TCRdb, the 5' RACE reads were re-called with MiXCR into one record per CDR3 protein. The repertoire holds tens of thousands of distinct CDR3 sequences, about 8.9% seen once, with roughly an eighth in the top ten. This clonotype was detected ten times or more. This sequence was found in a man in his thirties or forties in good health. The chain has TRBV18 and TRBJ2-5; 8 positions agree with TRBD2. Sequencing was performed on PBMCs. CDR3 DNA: TGTGCCAGCTCAACACGGACTAGCAAAGAGACCCAGTACTTC. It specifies CASSTRTSKETQYF.